What follows are 19 T cell receptor beta chains derived from one specimen sequenced in a study of cytomegalovirus exposure and HLA in healthy donors. Assay: immunoSEQ multiplex PCR; the TCRdb copy retains only in-frame clones and omits some. Among around 130,000 clones listed, under 90% were seen once. The sample taken for sequencing was PBMCs. These receptors came from a man younger than 45 in good health and CMV-seronegative.

V is TRBV11-2 and J is TRBJ1-4; the D gene is possibly TRBD1 (5 bases). V lost 0 bases and J 4 bases, leaving 9 bases between the germline ends. The CDR3 extends over 15 amino acids. Germline V CDR1 and CDR2: SGHAT, FQNNGV. The CDR3 DNA reads as TGTGCCAGCAGCTTAGAGGGGCGCATTAATGAAAAACTGTTTTTT. Protein: CASSLEGRINEKLFF.

The V call is TRBV7-9, the J call TRBJ2-7, with 7 nucleotides matching TRBD1. The CDR3 runs 15 residues. Germline trimming cut 3 bases from V and 3 bases from J; bases unmatched to any gene: 8. Per the germline V gene, CDR1 is SEHNR and CDR2 is FQNEAQ (reference sequence). The CDR3 nucleotides are TGTGCCAGCAGCTTCCCAGGGGGAAGTAACTACGAGCAGTACTTC. Amino acids: CASSFPGGSNYEQYF.

The rearrangement links TRBV6-5 to TRBJ2-2; TRBD1 might be the D (6 bases). V lost 4 bases and J 6 bases, leaving 15 bases between the germline ends. The CDR3 consists of 15 residues. Germline assignment: CDR1 MNHEY and CDR2 SVGAGI. CDR3 nucleotides: TGTGCCAGCAGTTTCTTAACAGGGTCGCCCGGGGAGCTGTTTTTT. Translating it yields CASSFLTGSPGELFF.

The chain has TRBV27 and TRBJ2-2, with TRBD1 identical over 7 bases. The germline gives CDR1 MNHEY, CDR2 SMNVEV (reference sequence). The junction had 6 bases not matched to a gene; V was cut back by 6 bases and J by 5 bases. This CDR3 has 14 residues. The CDR3 nucleotides read TGTGCCAGCAGAGGGGACAGTTGGACCGGGGAGCTGTTTTTT. This codes for CASRGDSWTGELFF.

The chain employs TRBV19 and TRBJ2-3, with D tentatively TRBD2 (5 bases). This CDR3 is 13 amino acids long. V was clipped by 6 bases and J by 9 bases, with 16 bases between them. Germline CDR1 LNHDA, CDR2 SQIVND (reference sequence). Written as DNA, the CDR3 is TGTGCCAGTAGCAAAGGACTCATCGAAACGCAGTATTTT. As protein: CASSKGLIETQYF.

This chain uses TRBV11-2 with TRBJ2-2, with a tentative D call TRBD1 (6 bases). This CDR3 comprises 16 residues. Trimming took off 1 base at V and 1 base at J, with 10 bases between the two ends. The germline CDR1 and CDR2 sequences are SGHAT and FQNNGV. For the CDR3, the DNA is TGTGCCAGCAGCTTAGGTCTAGGGGGGAACACCGGGGAGCTGTTTTTT. Translation: CASSLGLGGNTGELFF.

The CDR3 sequence is CASSQDQYRGPEAFF. In DNA form, the CDR3 reads TGCGCCAGCAGCCAAGATCAGTACAGGGGGCCTGAAGCTTTCTTT. V usage is TRBV4-1 and J usage is TRBJ1-1, with TRBD1 matching 9 bases. CDR1 is MGHRA and CDR2 is YSYEKL in the germline V gene. The length of the CDR3 is 15 residues. J gave up 6 bases and V 0 bases, and 5 bases lay outside the gene matches.

The chain links TRBV7-3 to TRBJ1-6; 8 nucleotides line up with TRBD1. The V gene end was trimmed by 5 bases and the J gene end by 6 bases; junction bases not matched to a gene: 3. The CDR3 runs 14 residues. Germline CDR1 reads SGHTA; CDR2 reads FQGTGA. The CDR3 protein is CASSRGQGNSPLHF. CDR3 DNA sequence: TGTGCCAGCAGCCGCGGACAGGGTAATTCACCCCTCCACTTT.

This rearrangement joins TRBV28 to TRBJ1-1; D is possibly TRBD1 (5 bases). Trimming cost V 5 bases and J 6 bases, with 10 bases left between them. CDR1 is MDHEN, CDR2 SYDVKM, per germline. The CDR3 has 12 amino acids. The CDR3 nucleotides are TGTGCCAGCAGTGTTCAGGGTTCTGAAGCTTTCTTT. This sequence encodes CASSVQGSEAFF.

The chain links TRBV6-6 to TRBJ2-1; tentatively, D is TRBD1 (6 bases). The CDR3 is made up of 15 amino acids. V was clipped by 6 bases and J by 7 bases, with 19 bases between them. Germline CDR1 reads MNHNY; CDR2 reads SVGAGI (reference sequence). The CDR3 nucleotides are TGTGCCAGCAGAGGGCTGGGGGCGCGAGAGAATGAGCAGTTCTTC. Residues: CASRGLGARENEQFF.

This clone turned up a few times. The chain joins TRBV2 to TRBJ1-6; the match to TRBD1 covers 10 bases. The germline gives CDR1 SNHLY, CDR2 FYNNEI. V gave up 6 bases and J gave up 7 bases; unmatched junction bases: 6. The CDR3 length is 15 residues. The CDR3 sequence: CASRYRDRGNSPLHF. The CDR3 region has the DNA TGTGCCAGCAGATACCGGGACAGGGGAAATTCACCCCTCCACTTT.

This clone is a singleton in its sample. The chain employs TRBV27 and TRBJ2-7; tentative D call: TRBD2 (7 bases). With 11 bases removed from V and 0 bases from J, the gap between germline ends came to 17 bases. This CDR3 spans 14 amino acids. The germline V gene encodes CDR1 MNHEY and CDR2 SMNVEV (reference sequence). The DNA of the CDR3 is TGTGCCTCCAGGGGAGGGCGTCTCTCCTACGAGCAGTACTTC. Translation gives CASRGGRLSYEQYF.

The V call is TRBV6-5, the J call TRBJ1-2, with a possible D match to TRBD1 (5 bases). The CDR3 is 12 amino acids. V lost 2 bases and J lost 6, with 7 bases in between. Germline-derived CDR1 and CDR2 are MNHEY and SVGAGI. The CDR3 DNA reads as TGTGCCAGCAGTTACAGGGGTGATGGCTACACCTTC. This encodes CASSYRGDGYTF.

The chain carries TRBV19 and TRBJ1-2; maybe TRBD1 (6 bases). The CDR3 has 13 amino acids. Germline V gene sequence: CDR1 LNHDA, CDR2 SQIVND (reference sequence). V was cut by 7 bases and J by 4 bases, with 13 bases left in between. The CDR3 loop is CASKIQGVYGYTF. The CDR3 DNA sequence: TGTGCCAGTAAGATACAGGGAGTCTATGGCTACACCTTC. Based on the CDR3 plus reference TRBV19 and TRBJ1-2, the full variable domain is DGGITQSPKYLFRKEGQNVTLSCEQNLNHDAMYWYRQDPGQGLRLIYYSQIVNDFQKGDIAEGYSVSREKKESFPLTVTSAQKNPTAFYLCASKIQGVYGYTFGSGTRLTVV.

The gene calls are TRBV4-2 and TRBJ1-2; D uncertain. CDR3 length equals 13 residues. The V end lost 5 bases, the J end lost 8 bases, and 15 bases lay between the germline ends. Germline loops: CDR1 LGHNA, CDR2 YNFKEQ. The CDR3 DNA is TGTGCCAGCAGCGAAGGCCGGGGTCGAGGCTACACCTTC. Its translation is CASSEGRGRGYTF.

The chain uses TRBV5-1 and TRBJ2-5, with 9 bases aligning to TRBD1. Per the germline V gene, CDR1 is SGHRS and CDR2 is YFSETQ. V was pared by 4 bases and J by 5 bases, with 0 bases of the junction left unmatched. The CDR3 extends over 12 amino acids. In nucleotides, the CDR3 is TGCGCCAGCAGCGGGACAGGGGAGACCCAGTACTTC. Translated: CASSGTGETQYF.

The genes are TRBV2 and TRBJ2-7; D ambiguous. Germline CDR1 and CDR2: SNHLY and FYNNEI. This CDR3 region has 12 residues. V lost 11 bases to trimming and J lost 3 bases, with 14 bases between them. The CDR3 here is CAATQNFYEQYF. The DNA for the CDR3 is TGTGCCGCCACACAGAATTTCTACGAGCAGTACTTC.

The chain recombines TRBV12-5 with TRBJ1-1; 8 bases fit TRBD1. The junction had 3 bases not matched to a gene; V was cut back by 8 bases and J by 4 bases. The germline gives CDR1 LGHNT, CDR2 FRNRAP. This CDR3 spans 12 amino acids. CDR3 amino acids: CASRGQGTEAFF. Written as DNA, the CDR3 is TGTGCTAGTCGAGGACAGGGCACTGAAGCTTTCTTT.

This chain links TRBV10-3 with TRBJ1-5, with no clear D. The germline V and J ends were trimmed by 2 bases and 1 base, with 6 bases remaining between them. Germline CDR1 and CDR2: ENHRY and SYGVKD. This CDR3 is built from 14 residues. The CDR3 is CAISETGSNQPQHF. As DNA, the CDR3 is TGTGCCATCAGTGAGACGGGGAGCAATCAGCCCCAGCATTTT.